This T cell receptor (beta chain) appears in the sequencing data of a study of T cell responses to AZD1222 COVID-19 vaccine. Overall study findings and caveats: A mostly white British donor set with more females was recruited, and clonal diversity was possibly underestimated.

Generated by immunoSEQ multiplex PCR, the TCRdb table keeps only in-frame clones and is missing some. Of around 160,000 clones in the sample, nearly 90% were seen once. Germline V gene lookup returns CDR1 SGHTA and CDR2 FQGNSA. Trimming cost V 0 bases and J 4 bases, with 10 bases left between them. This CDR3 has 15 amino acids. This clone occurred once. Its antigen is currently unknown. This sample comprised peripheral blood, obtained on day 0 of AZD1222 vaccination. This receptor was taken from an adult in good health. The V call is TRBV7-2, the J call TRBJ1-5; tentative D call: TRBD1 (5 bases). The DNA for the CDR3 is TGTGCCAGCAGCTTAGCATGGGGGGGGAATCAGCCCCAGCATTTT. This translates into CASSLAWGGNQPQHF.